The 10 T cell receptor beta chains reported below all come from one sample, sequenced in a study of cytomegalovirus exposure and HLA in healthy donors. Vbeta (60) and Jbeta (13) primers were used in the PCR. Produced via immunoSEQ multiplex PCR; TCRdb's table is partial and in-frame only. The sample has 90,000 to 150,000 clones; around 68% are singletons. Sequenced sample: PBMCs. The origin of the receptors is a woman in her forties or fifties in good health and CMV-seropositive.

This clone appeared a few times. This sequence joins TRBV28 and TRBJ1-2, with a weak D call TRBD1 (6 bases). Germline-derived CDR1 and CDR2 are MDHEN and SYDVKM. The CDR3 consists of 13 residues. V was shortened by 3 bases and J by 8 bases, with 13 bases between the two germline ends. Here the CDR3 reads CASSFAWGQGYTF. CDR3 DNA sequence: TGTGCCAGCAGTTTTGCGTGGGGGCAAGGCTACACCTTC.

The chain couples TRBV28 to TRBJ1-1, with D uncertain. V lost 2 bases and J 1 base, leaving 2 bases between the germline ends. Germline-derived CDR1 and CDR2 are MDHEN and SYDVKM. This CDR3 contains 12 residues. The CDR3 is CASSLQNTEAFF. CDR3 nucleotides: TGTGCCAGCAGTTTACAGAACACTGAAGCTTTCTTT.

This clone was observed once. The V and J genes are TRBV9 and TRBJ2-1; TRBD2 aligns across 9 bases. Trimming took 2 bases from V and 4 from J; bases not matched to a gene: 10. The CDR3 totals 17 residues. Germline V gene lookup returns CDR1 SGDLS and CDR2 YYNGEE. CDR3 protein: CASSVDLPSGVYNEQFF. Here the CDR3 DNA reads TGTGCCAGCAGCGTCGATCTCCCTAGCGGGGTTTACAATGAGCAGTTCTTC.

The chain joins TRBV5-1 to TRBJ2-3; 9 positions match TRBD2. V lost 2 bases to trimming and J lost 5 bases; unmatched junction nucleotides: 6. The CDR3 consists of 15 residues. CDR1 is SGHRS, CDR2 YFSETQ, per germline. This CDR3 is CASSLGGRAVDTQYF. The CDR3 nucleotides read TGCGCCAGCAGCTTAGGCGGGAGGGCCGTAGATACGCAGTATTTT.

The table lists this clone with a few counts. The chain carries TRBV28 and TRBJ1-5; 10 bases are shared with TRBD1. V lost 6 bases to trimming and J lost 7 bases; unmatched junction nucleotides: 9. This CDR3 is 15 amino acids long. Germline loops: CDR1 MDHEN, CDR2 SYDVKM. The CDR3 here is CASRNRQGAWQPQHF. The CDR3 coding sequence is TGTGCCAGCAGAAACCGACAGGGGGCGTGGCAGCCCCAGCATTTT. Full variable domain (outside the CDR3, taken from reference TRBV28 and TRBJ1-5): DVKVTQSSRYLVKRTGEKVFLECVQDMDHENMFWYRQDPGLGLRLIYFSYDVKMKEKGDIPEGYSVSREKKERFSLILESASTNQTSMYLCASRNRQGAWQPQHFGDGTRLSIL.

The chain uses TRBV18 and TRBJ2-5; no clear D. V lost 2 bases, J lost 5 bases, and 6 bases lay in between. The CDR3 spans 12 residues. In germline, CDR1 is KGHSH, CDR2 LQKENI. CDR3 loop: CASSPDGETQYF. The CDR3 DNA is TGTGCCAGCTCACCAGACGGGGAGACCCAGTACTTC.

The chain links TRBV4-1 to TRBJ2-7; 7 bases match TRBD1. CDR1 MGHRA and CDR2 YSYEKL come from the germline V gene. The CDR3 contains 16 residues. Losses at the gene ends were 0 bases for V and 7 bases for J; bases not matched to a gene: 12. The CDR3, as DNA: TGCGCCAGCAGCCAAGATCCTGGGACAGATATTAGGGAGCAGTACTTC. This translates into CASSQDPGTDIREQYF.

The rearrangement links TRBV14 to TRBJ2-7, with TRBD2 matching over 7 bases. CDR1 and CDR2 from the germline V gene are SGHDN and FVKESK. CDR3 length equals 14 residues. The trim removed 1 base at V and 5 bases at J, leaving 5 bases unmatched. CDR3 coding DNA: TGTGCCAGCAGCCAAGGACTAGCCTTCCACGAGCAGTACTTC. It translates to CASSQGLAFHEQYF.

The V call is TRBV29-1, the J call TRBJ1-1; a weak D match, TRBD1 (5 bases). Germline V lookup: CDR1 SQVTM, CDR2 ANQGSEA. The CDR3 length is 12 residues. Between the trimmed V and J ends, which lost 4 bases and 1 base, there was a span of 7 bases. The CDR3 region has the DNA TGCAGCGTTGGACAGCCGAACACTGAAGCTTTCTTT. This translates into CSVGQPNTEAFF.

This rearrangement joins TRBV19 to TRBJ1-2, with D possibly TRBD1 on 6 matching bases. The CDR3 is 13 residues long. The V gene's germline CDR1 is LNHDA and CDR2 SQIVND (reference sequence). Trimming removed 3 bases at V and 12 bases at J, with 17 bases between. In DNA form, the CDR3 reads TGTGCCAGTAGTATGGGCCTCCCCCAGGGGCACACCTTC. As protein: CASSMGLPQGHTF. The complete variable domain, with remaining parts taken from reference TRBV19 and TRBJ1-2, reads DGGITQSPKYLFRKEGQNVTLSCEQNLNHDAMYWYRQDPGQGLRLIYYSQIVNDFQKGDIAEGYSVSREKKESFPLTVTSAQKNPTAFYLCASSMGLPQGHTFGSGTRLTVV.